The 4 T cell receptor beta chains below all came from one sample that was sequenced in a study of blood T cell repertoires in COVID-19. Measured with immunoSEQ multiplex PCR; TCRdb has only the in-frame clones, and not every one. The sample records approximately 90,000 clones, 88% being singletons. The sequenced sample consisted of peripheral blood. The source of these receptors is a man between 60 and 70 years old with acute or convalescent COVID-19.

The gene calls are TRBV5-1 and TRBJ1-2; TRBD1 agrees at 7 bases. This CDR3 spans 16 amino acids. CDR1 is SGHRS, CDR2 YFSETQ, per germline. V gave up 3 bases and J gave up 2 bases; unmatched junction bases: 10. CDR3 amino acids: CASSSPRQGTNYGYTF. DNA for the CDR3: TGCGCCAGCAGCTCCCCCCGACAGGGAACAAACTATGGCTACACCTTC.

J is TRBJ2-7 and V is TRBV6-1, with TRBD2 matching over 12 bases. The CDR3 is 16 amino acids. The trim removed 3 bases at V and 3 bases at J, leaving 6 bases unmatched. CDR1 and CDR2 from the germline V gene are MNHNS and SASEGT. The CDR3 here is CASSDLGTSGFYEQYF. CDR3 nucleotides: TGTGCCAGCAGTGACCTCGGGACTAGCGGGTTCTACGAGCAGTACTTC.

The V call is TRBV11-2, the J call TRBJ2-7, with D possibly being TRBD2 (5 bases). The V end lost 1 base, the J end lost 4 bases, and 14 bases lay between the germline ends. CDR3 length: 15 amino acids. Germline CDR1 and CDR2: SGHAT and FQNNGV. The CDR3 bases are TGTGCCAGCAGCTTAGGGGTCAGCGGACGGTACGAGCAGTACTTC. It specifies CASSLGVSGRYEQYF.

The chain combines TRBV19 with TRBJ2-7; 13 bases map to TRBD2. Germline CDR1 LNHDA, CDR2 SQIVND (reference sequence). This CDR3 has 15 amino acids. The V gene end was trimmed by 7 bases and the J gene end by 4 bases; junction bases not matched to a gene: 7. DNA of the CDR3: TGTGCCAGTACTTCCTCGGGACTAGCGGGATACGAGCAGTACTTC. This gives the protein CASTSSGLAGYEQYF.